Below, one TCR beta chain is given with its context. Antigen unknown. UMI labels and 5' RACE were used to prepare the TRB cDNA libraries. Reanalyzing the 5' RACE reads, TCRdb keeps one entry per CDR3 protein, without DNA. The sample holds approximately 53,000 distinct CDR3 sequences. This CDR3 has 16 amino acids. The V gene's germline CDR1 is SGHTA and CDR2 FQGTGA. The sample comes from a study of CXCR3-negative and CXCR3-positive naive CD8 T cells. Study context: A total of approximately 140 million TRB reads was generated, with about 1.5 +/- 0.3 million per library. Study outcomes and limitations: Memory CD8+ cells showed much lower diversity, while both naive subsets were comparably high.

This chain uses TRBV7-3 with TRBJ2-1. The source material was memory CD8+ T cells from blood. The source is a human donor in good health. Some clones in this sample may be carry-over from other donors' samples. Here the CDR3 reads CASSLGIGRAYNEQFF.